This T cell receptor (beta chain) was documented in a study of T cell changes during pregnancy in multiple sclerosis. There are a few counts of this clone. CDR3 length: 14 residues. V was shortened by 2 bases and J by 1 base, with 8 bases between the two germline ends. Per the germline V gene, CDR1 is SGHTA and CDR2 is FQGTGA. Method: immunoSEQ multiplex PCR; TCRdb's copy keeps in-frame clones and lacks some. The profile shows 50,000 to 60,000 clones, around nine tenths of them singletons. This TCR was sampled from a female donor with multiple sclerosis, enrolled in a pregnancy study. V usage is TRBV7-3 and J usage is TRBJ1-1; D not certain. The material was CD4+ T cells from peripheral blood mononuclear cells, obtained in the second trimester of pregnancy. The chain's CDR3 is CASSLVGSNTEAFF. The CDR3 nucleotides are TGTGCCAGCAGCTTAGTCGGGTCGAACACTGAAGCTTTCTTT.